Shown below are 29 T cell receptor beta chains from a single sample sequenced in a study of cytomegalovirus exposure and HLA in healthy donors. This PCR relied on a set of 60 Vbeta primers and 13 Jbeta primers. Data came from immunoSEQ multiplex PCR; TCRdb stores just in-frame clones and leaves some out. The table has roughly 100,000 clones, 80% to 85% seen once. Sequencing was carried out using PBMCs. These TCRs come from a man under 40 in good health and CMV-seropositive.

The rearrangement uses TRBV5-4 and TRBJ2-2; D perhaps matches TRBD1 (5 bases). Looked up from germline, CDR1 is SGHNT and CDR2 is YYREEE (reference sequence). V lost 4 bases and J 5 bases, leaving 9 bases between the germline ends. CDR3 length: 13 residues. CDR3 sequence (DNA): TGTGCCAGCAGCCTTACAGGAACCGGGGAGCTGTTTTTT. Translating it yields CASSLTGTGELFF.

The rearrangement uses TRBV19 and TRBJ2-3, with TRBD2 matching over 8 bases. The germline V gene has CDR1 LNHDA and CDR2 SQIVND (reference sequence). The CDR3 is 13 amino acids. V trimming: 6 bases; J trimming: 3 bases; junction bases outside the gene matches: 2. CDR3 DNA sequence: TGTGCCAGTAGCCGGGAGGGTACAGATACGCAGTATTTT. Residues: CASSREGTDTQYF.

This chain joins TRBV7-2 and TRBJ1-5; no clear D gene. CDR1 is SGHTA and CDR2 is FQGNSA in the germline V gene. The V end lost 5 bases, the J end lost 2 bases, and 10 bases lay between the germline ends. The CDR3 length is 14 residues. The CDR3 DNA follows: TGTGCCAGCAGCGGGAGGGAGGGCAATCAGCCCCAGCATTTT. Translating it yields CASSGREGNQPQHF.

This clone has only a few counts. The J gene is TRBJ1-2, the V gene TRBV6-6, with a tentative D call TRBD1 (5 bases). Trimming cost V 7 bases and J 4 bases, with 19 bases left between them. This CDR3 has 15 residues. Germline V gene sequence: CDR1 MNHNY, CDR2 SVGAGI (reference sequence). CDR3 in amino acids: CASIPGGGIGYGYTF. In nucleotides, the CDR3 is TGTGCCAGCATCCCCGGGGGAGGGATTGGCTATGGCTACACCTTC.

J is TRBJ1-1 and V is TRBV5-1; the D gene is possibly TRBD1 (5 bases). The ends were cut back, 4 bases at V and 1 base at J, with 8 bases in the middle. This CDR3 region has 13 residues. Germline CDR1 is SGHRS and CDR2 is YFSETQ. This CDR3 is CASSPQGNTEAFF. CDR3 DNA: TGCGCCAGCAGCCCGCAGGGGAACACTGAAGCTTTCTTT.

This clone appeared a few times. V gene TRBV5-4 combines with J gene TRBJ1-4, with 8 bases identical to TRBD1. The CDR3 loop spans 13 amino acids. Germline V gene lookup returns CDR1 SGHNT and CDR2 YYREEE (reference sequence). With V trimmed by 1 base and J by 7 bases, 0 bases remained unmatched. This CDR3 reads CASSLQGAEKLFF. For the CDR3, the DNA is TGTGCCAGCAGCTTGCAGGGGGCTGAAAAACTGTTTTTT.

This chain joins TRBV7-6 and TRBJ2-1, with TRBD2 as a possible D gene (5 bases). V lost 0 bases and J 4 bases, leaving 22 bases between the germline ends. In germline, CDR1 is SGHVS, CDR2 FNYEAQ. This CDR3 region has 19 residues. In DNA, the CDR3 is TGTGCCAGCAGCTTAGCCCCTCTCTGGTATACGGGAAAATACAATGAGCAGTTCTTC. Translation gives CASSLAPLWYTGKYNEQFF.

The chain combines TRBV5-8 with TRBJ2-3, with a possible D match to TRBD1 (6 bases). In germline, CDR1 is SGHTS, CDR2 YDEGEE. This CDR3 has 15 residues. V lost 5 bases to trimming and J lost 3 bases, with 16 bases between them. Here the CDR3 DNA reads TGTGCCAGCAGGGTCCAGGGGCTACGGACAGATACGCAGTATTTT. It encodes CASRVQGLRTDTQYF. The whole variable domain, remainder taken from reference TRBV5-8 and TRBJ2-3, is EAGVTQSPTHLIKTRGQQATLRCSPISGHTSVYWYQQALGLGLQFLLWYDEGEERNRGNFPPRFSGRQFPNYSSELNVNALELEDSALYLCASRVQGLRTDTQYFGPGTRLTVL.

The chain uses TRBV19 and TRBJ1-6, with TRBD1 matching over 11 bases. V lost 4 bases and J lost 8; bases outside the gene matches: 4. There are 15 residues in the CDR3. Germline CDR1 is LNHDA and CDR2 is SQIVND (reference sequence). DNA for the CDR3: TGTGCCAGTAGTAGAAGGACAGGGGGCTATTCACCCCTCCACTTT. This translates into CASSRRTGGYSPLHF. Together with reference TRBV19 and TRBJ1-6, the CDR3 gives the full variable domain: DGGITQSPKYLFRKEGQNVTLSCEQNLNHDAMYWYRQDPGQGLRLIYYSQIVNDFQKGDIAEGYSVSREKKESFPLTVTSAQKNPTAFYLCASSRRTGGYSPLHFGNGTRLTVT.

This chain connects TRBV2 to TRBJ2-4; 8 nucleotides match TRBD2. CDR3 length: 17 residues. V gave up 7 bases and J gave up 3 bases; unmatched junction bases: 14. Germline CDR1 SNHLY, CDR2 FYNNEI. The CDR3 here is CASMMWSAGVGKNIQYF. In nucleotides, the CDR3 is TGTGCCAGCATGATGTGGTCAGCGGGGGTTGGCAAAAACATTCAGTACTTC.

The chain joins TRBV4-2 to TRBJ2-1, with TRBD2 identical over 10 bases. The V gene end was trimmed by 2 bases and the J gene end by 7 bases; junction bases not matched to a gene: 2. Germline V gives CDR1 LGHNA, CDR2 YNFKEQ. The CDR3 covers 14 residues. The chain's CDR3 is CASSQPSGGNEQFF. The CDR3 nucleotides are TGTGCCAGCAGCCAACCTAGCGGGGGTAATGAGCAGTTCTTC.

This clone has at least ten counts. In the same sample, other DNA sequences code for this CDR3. CDR3 in amino acids: CASSELAGGPDTQYF. The DNA for the CDR3 is TGTGCCAGCAGTGAACTAGCGGGGGGGCCAGATACGCAGTATTTT. V and J are TRBV6-1 and TRBJ2-3; 12 nucleotides agree with TRBD2. Germline CDR1 MNHNS, CDR2 SASEGT. The length of the CDR3 is 15 residues. The V segment lost 2 bases and the J segment 4 bases; nucleotides outside the gene matches: 1.

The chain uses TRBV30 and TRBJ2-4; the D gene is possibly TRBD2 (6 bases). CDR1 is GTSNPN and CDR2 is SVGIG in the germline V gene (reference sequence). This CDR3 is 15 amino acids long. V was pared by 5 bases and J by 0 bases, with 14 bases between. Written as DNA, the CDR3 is TGTGCCTGGGCCGCGGGCGGGATAGCCAAAAACATTCAGTACTTC. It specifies CAWAAGGIAKNIQYF.

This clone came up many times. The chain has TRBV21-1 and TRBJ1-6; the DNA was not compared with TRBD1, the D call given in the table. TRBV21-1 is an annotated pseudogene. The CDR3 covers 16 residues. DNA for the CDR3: TGTGCCAGCAGCAAAGCGCACAGGGCACGGAATTCACCCCTCCACTTT. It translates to CASSKAHRARNSPLHF.

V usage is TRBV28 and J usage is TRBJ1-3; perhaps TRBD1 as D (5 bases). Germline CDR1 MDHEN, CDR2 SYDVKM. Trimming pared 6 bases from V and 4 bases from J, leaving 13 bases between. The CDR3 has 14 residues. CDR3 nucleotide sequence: TGTGCCAGCAGGGGGCCGGGTGGCGGAAACACCATATATTTT. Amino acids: CASRGPGGGNTIYF.

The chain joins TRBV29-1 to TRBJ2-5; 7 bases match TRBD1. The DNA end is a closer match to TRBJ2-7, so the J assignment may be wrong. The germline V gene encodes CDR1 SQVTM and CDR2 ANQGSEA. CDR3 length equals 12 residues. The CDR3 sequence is CSVRGGAAEQYF. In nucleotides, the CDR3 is TGCAGCGTAAGAGGGGGCGCAGCCGAGCAGTACTTC.

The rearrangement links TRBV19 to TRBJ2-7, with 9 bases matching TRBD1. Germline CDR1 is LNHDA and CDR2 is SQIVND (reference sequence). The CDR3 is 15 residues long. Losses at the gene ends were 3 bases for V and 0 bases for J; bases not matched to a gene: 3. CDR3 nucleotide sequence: TGTGCCAGTAGTATCTCGGGACAGGGCTCCTACGAGCAGTACTTC. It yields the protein CASSISGQGSYEQYF.

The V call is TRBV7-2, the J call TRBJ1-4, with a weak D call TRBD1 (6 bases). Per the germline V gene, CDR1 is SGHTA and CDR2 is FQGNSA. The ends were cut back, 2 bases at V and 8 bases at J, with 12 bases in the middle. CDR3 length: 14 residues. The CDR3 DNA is TGTGCCAGCAGCTTATGGGGGGGCGGCGAAAAACTGTTTTTT. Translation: CASSLWGGGEKLFF.

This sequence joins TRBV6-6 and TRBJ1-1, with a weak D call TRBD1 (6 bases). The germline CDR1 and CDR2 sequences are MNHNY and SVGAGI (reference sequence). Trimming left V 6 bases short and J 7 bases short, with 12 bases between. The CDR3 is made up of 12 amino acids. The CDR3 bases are TGTGCCAGCAGATCTGACAGGAGTGAAGCTTTCTTT. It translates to CASRSDRSEAFF.

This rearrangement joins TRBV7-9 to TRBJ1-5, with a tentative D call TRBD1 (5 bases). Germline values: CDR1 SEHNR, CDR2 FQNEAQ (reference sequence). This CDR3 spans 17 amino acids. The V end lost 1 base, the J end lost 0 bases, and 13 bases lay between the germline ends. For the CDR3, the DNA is TGTGCCAGCAGCTTAGGGGGCAGCCTGTATAGCAATCAGCCCCAGCATTTT. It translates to CASSLGGSLYSNQPQHF.

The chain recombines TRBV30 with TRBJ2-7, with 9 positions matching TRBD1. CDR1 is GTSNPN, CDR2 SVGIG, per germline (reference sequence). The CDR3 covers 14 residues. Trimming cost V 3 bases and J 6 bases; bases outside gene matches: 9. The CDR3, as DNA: TGTGCCTGGAGCCCCGGGACAGGGTGGTCCGAGCAGTACTTC. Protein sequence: CAWSPGTGWSEQYF.

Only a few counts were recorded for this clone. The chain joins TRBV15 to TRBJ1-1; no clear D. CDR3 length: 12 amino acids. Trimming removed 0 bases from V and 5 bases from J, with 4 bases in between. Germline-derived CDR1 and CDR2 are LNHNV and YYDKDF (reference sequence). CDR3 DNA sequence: TGTGCCACCAGCAGAGATCAGACTGAAGCTTTCTTT. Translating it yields CATSRDQTEAFF.

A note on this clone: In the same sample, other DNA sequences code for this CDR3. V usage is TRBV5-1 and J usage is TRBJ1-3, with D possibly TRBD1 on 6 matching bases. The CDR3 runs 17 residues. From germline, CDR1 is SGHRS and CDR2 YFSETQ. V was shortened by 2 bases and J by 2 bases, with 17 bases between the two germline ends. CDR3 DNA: TGCGCCAGCAGCTTCCTACAGGGTCACGCAACTGGAAACACCATATATTTT. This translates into CASSFLQGHATGNTIYF.

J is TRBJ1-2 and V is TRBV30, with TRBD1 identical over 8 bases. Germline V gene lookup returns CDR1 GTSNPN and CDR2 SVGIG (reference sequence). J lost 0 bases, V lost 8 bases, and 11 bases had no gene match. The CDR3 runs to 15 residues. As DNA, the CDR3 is TGTGCCCTAGGACAGGGAGCCCGAGCTAACTATGGCTACACCTTC. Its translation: CALGQGARANYGYTF. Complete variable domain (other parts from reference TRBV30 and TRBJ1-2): SQTIHQWPATLVQPVGSPLSLECTVEGTSNPNLYWYRQAAGRGLQLLFYSVGIGQISSEVPQNLSASRPQDRQFILSSKKLLLSDSGFYLCALGQGARANYGYTFGSGTRLTVV.

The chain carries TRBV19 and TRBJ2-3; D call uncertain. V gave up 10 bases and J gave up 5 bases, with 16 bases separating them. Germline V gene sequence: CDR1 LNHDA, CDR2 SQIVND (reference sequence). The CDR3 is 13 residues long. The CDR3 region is CATSGPPRDTQYF. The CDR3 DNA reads TGTGCCACCTCAGGTCCCCCCAGAGATACGCAGTATTTT. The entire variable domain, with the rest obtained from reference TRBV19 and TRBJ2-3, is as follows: DGGITQSPKYLFRKEGQNVTLSCEQNLNHDAMYWYRQDPGQGLRLIYYSQIVNDFQKGDIAEGYSVSREKKESFPLTVTSAQKNPTAFYLCATSGPPRDTQYFGPGTRLTVL.

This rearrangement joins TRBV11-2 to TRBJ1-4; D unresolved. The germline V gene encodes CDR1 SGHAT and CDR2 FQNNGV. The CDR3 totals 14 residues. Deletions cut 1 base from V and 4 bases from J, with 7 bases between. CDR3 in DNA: TGTGCCAGCAGCTTAGGTCAGAATAATGAAAAACTGTTTTTT. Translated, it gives CASSLGQNNEKLFF. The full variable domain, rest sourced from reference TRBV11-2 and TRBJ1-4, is EAGVAQSPRYKIIEKRQSVAFWCNPISGHATLYWYQQILGQGPKLLIQFQNNGVVDDSQLPKDRFSAERLKGVDSTLKIQPAKLEDSAVYLCASSLGQNNEKLFFGSGTQLSVL.

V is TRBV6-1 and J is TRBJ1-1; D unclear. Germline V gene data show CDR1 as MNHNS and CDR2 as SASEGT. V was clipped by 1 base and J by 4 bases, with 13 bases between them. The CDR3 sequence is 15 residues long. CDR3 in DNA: TGTGCCAGCAGTGAAGACCTGGGTTGGAGCACTGAAGCTTTCTTT. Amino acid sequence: CASSEDLGWSTEAFF.

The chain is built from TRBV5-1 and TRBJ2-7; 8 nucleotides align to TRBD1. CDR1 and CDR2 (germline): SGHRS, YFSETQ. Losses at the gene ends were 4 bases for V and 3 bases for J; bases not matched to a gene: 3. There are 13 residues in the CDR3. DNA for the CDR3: TGCGCCAGCAGCGCCGGACAGGGCTACGAGCAGTACTTC. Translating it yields CASSAGQGYEQYF.

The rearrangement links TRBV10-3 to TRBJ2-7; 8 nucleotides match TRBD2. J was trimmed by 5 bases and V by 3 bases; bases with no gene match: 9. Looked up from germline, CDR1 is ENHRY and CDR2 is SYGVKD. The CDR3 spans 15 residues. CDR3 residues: CAISERPGGQNEQYF. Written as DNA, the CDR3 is TGTGCCATCAGTGAAAGGCCGGGGGGGCAGAACGAGCAGTACTTC.